This T cell receptor (beta chain) was captured by sequencing in a study of T cell responses to AZD1222 COVID-19 vaccine. CDR1 is MNHNY, CDR2 SVGAGI, per germline (reference sequence). This CDR3 contains 16 residues. Trimming stripped 6 bases from V and 1 base from J, with 18 bases between. The table came from immunoSEQ multiplex PCR; TCRdb's copy has only in-frame clones and leaves some out. Of around 170,000 clones listed, 80% to 95% are singletons. Researchers grouped second doses given at about 4 or about 12 weeks into one pool. As for this clone: Its antigen is currently unknown.

Study-wide results and limits: Spike was spanned by vaccine-associated CD4 TCRs, with dominance at 160-218 and 743-854.

The sample was peripheral blood, taken 28 days after the second AZD1222 dose. The sequence derives from an adult who received the AZD1222 COVID-19 vaccine. V is TRBV6-6 and J is TRBJ1-1, with D possibly being TRBD1 (5 bases). CDR3 nucleotide sequence: TGTGCCAGCAGCTTTGCCGGGGGGGGAGCGAACACTGAAGCTTTCTTT. Its protein product is CASSFAGGGANTEAFF.